The following is a T cell receptor beta chain sequence with its context. Its target is unknown. Antigen-specific CD4+ T cells expanded by the ViraFEST assay with viral peptide pools were then sequenced. Cells that had been cultured for about 10 days were the source of isolated CD4+ T cells. Vaccine recipients had no previous SARS-CoV-2 infection; their nucleocapsid antibodies were negative. Culturing of a few million PBMC per well took place with around 9.6 IU/ml IL-2 and about 9.3 ug/ml peptides. The authors exchanged half the medium for IL-2 medium on days 3 and 7. This table comes from immunoSEQ multiplex PCR, and its TCRdb copy is limited to in-frame clones, with some not included. The sample lists approximately 70,000 clones; roughly 74% were seen once. The ends were cut back, 3 bases at V and 8 bases at J, with 19 bases in the middle. Germline values: CDR1 KGHSH, CDR2 LQKENI. This CDR3 is built from 16 residues.

These data come from a study of vaccination effects on CD4 cells after COVID-19. General observations from the study: Healthy vaccinees had only 1 of 255 vaccine-induced clones cross-react with common cold coronaviruses.

This chain uses TRBV18 with TRBJ1-4, with D tentatively TRBD1 (6 bases). The TCR was taken from a human donor who received a COVID-19 vaccine. Sequencing was performed on CD4+ T cells from PBMCs cultured with HCoV-NL63 spike peptides, taken before COVID-19 vaccination. This CDR3 is CASSPSTTQGSEKLFF. CDR3 sequence (DNA): TGTGCCAGCTCACCCTCAACCACACAGGGAAGCGAAAAACTGTTTTTT. The full variable domain, in which reference TRBV18 and TRBJ1-4 provide the parts outside the CDR3, is NAGVMQNPRHLVRRRGQEARLRCSPMKGHSHVYWYRQLPEEGLKFMVYLQKENIIDESGMPKERFSAEFPKEGPSILRIQQVVRGDSAAYFCASSPSTTQGSEKLFFGSGTQLSVL.